This T cell receptor beta chain was sequenced for a study of blood T cell repertoires in COVID-19. Some clones are missing from TCRdb's copy, which holds only in-frame ones; the method was immunoSEQ multiplex PCR. This sample has under 300,000 clones, with about 86% found just once. This CDR3 contains 17 residues. The V gene end was trimmed by 4 bases and the J gene end by 3 bases; junction bases not matched to a gene: 7. Per germline, CDR1 KGHDR and CDR2 SFDVKD. Sequencing input: peripheral blood. The clonotype was recovered from a man aged 60-69 years with acute or convalescent COVID-19. The chain carries TRBV24-1 and TRBJ2-1; 11 nucleotides agree with TRBD1. CDR3 DNA sequence: TGTGCCACCAGTGACCCGGGACAGGGGGGCATCTACAATGAGCAGTTCTTC. It translates to CATSDPGQGGIYNEQFF.